This T cell receptor (beta chain) was profiled in a study of blood T cell repertoires in COVID-19. Study at large: COVID-19 samples from acute and convalescent phases originated in the United States, Italy and Spain. The analysed material was cDNA or gDNA that came from T cells, B-cell-depleted T cells, or PBMCs.

Germline V gene data show CDR1 as MDHEN and CDR2 as SYDVKM. This CDR3 has 14 amino acids. Trimming at V came to 6 bases and at J to 4 bases, leaving 6 bases not matched to a gene. Two consecutive negative NP/OP PCR tests, clearance, or resolved symptoms defined Cohort 3 recovery. Profiled with immunoSEQ multiplex PCR; TCRdb holds only in-frame clones, not every one. The sample holds a few hundred thousand clones, 80% to 90% seen once. This TCR came from a woman younger than 45 who had recovered from COVID-19. The sequenced material came from PBMCs or T cells enriched from blood (not recorded which). The chain joins TRBV28 to TRBJ1-2; TRBD1 agrees at 9 bases. The CDR3 sequence is CASRGQGIAYGYTF. CDR3 nucleotides: TGTGCCAGCAGAGGACAGGGGATTGCCTATGGCTACACCTTC.